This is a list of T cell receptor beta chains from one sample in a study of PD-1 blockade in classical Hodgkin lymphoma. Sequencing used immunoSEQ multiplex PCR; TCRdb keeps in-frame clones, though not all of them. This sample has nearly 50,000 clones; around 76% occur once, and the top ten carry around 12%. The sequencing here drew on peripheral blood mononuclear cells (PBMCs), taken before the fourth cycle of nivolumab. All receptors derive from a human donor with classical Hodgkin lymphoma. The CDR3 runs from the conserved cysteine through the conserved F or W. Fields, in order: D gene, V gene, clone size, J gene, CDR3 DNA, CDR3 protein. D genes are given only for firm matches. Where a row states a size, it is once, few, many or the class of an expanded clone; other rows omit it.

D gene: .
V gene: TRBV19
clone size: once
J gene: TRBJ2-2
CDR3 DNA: TGTGCCAGCCAGATAAGGGGCGTTGCAAACACCGGGGAGCTGTTTTTT
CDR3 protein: CASQIRGVANTGELFF

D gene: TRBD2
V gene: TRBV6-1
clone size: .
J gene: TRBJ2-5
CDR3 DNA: TGTGCCAGCAGTGAATTTTGGCTAGCGGGAGGTGTAGAGACCCAGTACTTC
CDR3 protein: CASSEFWLAGGVETQYF

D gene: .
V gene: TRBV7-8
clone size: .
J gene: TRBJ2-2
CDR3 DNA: TGTGCCAGCAGCTTAAGGTACCAGGAGACGAACACCGGGGAGCTGTTTTTT
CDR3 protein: CASSLRYQETNTGELFF

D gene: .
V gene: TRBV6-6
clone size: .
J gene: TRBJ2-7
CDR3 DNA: TGTGCCAGCAGTTACTCGGACGAGCAGTACTTC
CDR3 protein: CASSYSDEQYF

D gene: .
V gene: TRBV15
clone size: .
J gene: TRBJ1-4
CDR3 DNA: TGTGCCACCAGGGCGGGGGGGAGGTTGGAAAAACTGTTTTTT
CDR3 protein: CATRAGGRLEKLFF

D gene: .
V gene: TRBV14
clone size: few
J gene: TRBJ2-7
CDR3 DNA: TGTGCCAGCAGCCCGGGACTTCACGAGCAGTACTTC
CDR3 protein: CASSPGLHEQYF

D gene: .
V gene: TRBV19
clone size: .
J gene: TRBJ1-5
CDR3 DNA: TGTGCCAGTAGTCCCACGGGGGGCAGACAGCGCAATCAGCCCCAGCATTTT
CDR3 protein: CASSPTGGRQRNQPQHF

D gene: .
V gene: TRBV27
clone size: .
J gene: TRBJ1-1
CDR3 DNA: TGTGCCAGCAGGGGCGGGGGCACTGAAGCTTTCTTT
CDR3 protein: CASRGGGTEAFF

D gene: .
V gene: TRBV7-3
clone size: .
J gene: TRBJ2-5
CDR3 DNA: TGTGCCAGCAGCCCCGGACAACAAGAGACCCAGTACTTC
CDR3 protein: CASSPGQQETQYF

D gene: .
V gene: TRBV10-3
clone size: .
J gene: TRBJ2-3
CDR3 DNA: TGTGCCATCAGCTACTTGGGGGAGGGGGCAGATACGCAGTATTTT
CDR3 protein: CAISYLGEGADTQYF

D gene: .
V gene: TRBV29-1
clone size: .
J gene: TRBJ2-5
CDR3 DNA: TGCAGCGTTGAAGATCTGGGCAGGGCGGGTCAGACCCAGTACTTC
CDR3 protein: CSVEDLGRAGQTQYF

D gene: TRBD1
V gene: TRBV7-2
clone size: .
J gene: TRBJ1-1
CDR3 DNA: TGTGCCAGCAGCTCGAACAGGGGGAGTGCTGAAGCTTTCTTT
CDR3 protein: CASSSNRGSAEAFF

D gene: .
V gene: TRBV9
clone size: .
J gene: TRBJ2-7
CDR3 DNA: TGTGCCAGCAGCGTAATTTACGAGCAGTACTTC
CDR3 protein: CASSVIYEQYF

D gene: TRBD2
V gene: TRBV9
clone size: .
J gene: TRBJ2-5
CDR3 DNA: TGTGCCAGCAGCCTACGTGGAGCGGGAGTCGGGCAAGAGACCCAGTACTTC
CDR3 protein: CASSLRGAGVGQETQYF

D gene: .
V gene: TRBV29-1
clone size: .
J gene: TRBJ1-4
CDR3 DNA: TGCAGCGTTGCAGACCGCGGGGGTGAAAAACTGTTTTTT
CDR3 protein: CSVADRGGEKLFF

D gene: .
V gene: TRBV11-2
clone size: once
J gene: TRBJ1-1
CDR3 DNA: TGTGCCAGCAGCCTAACAGATGAAGCTTTCTTT
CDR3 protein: CASSLTDEAFF

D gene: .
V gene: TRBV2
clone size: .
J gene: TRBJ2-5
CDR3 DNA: TGTGCCAGCAGCACCACAGGTTCCAAGAGCCAGTACTTC
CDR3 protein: CASSTTGSKSQYF

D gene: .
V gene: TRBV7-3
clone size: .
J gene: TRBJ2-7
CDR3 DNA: TGTGCCAGCAGCTTAACCCCTAGCGAGGCCTACGAGCAGTACTTC
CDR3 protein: CASSLTPSEAYEQYF

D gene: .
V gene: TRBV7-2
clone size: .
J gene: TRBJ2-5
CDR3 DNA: TGTGCCAGCAGCCCGAGGCCATTCCAAGAGACCCAGTACTTC
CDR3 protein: CASSPRPFQETQYF

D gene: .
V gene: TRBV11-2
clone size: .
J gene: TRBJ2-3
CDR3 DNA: TGTGCCAGCAGCCTAAGCAGGACGCAGTATTTT
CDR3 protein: CASSLSRTQYF

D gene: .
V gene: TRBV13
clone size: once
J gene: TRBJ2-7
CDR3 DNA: TGTGCCAGCAGCTGGAAGTCCTACGAGCAGTACTTC
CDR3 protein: CASSWKSYEQYF

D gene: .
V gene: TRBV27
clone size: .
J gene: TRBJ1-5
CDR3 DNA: TGTGCCAGCAGTTTCCGTGCTGGGCCGAATGGTCAGCCCCAGCATTTT
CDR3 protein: CASSFRAGPNGQPQHF

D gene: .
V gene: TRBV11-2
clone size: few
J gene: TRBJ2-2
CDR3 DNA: TGTGCCAGCAGCTTAGGCACAGACAACACCGGGGAGCTGTTTTTT
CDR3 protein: CASSLGTDNTGELFF

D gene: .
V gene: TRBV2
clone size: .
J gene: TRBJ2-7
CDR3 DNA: TGTGCCAGCAGTGATGGGCCCCTAGCCCTTACGGTCGGCGAGCAGTACTTC
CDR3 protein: CASSDGPLALTVGEQYF

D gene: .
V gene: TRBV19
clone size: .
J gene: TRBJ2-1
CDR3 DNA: TGTGCCAGTAGTATTCCCCTCCGTGAGCAGTTCTTC
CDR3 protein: CASSIPLREQFF

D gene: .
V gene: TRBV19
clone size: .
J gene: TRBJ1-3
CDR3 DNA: TGTGCCAGTAGCCCTCAGAGCTCTGGAAACACCATATATTTT
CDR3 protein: CASSPQSSGNTIYF

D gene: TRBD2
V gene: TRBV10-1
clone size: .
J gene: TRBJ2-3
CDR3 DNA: TGCGCCAGCAGTGAGGCCACGACTAGCGGATACACAGATACGCAGTATTTT
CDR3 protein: CASSEATTSGYTDTQYF

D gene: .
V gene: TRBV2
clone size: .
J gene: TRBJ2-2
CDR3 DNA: TGTGCCAGCAGCAGGGGTAACACCGGGGAGCTGTTTTTT
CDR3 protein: CASSRGNTGELFF

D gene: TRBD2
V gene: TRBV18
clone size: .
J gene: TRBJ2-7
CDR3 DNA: TGTGCCAGCTCACCACCGGGACTAGCGGACGAGCAGTACTTC
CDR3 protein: CASSPPGLADEQYF

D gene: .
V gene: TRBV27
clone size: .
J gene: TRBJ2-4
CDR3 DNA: TGTGCCAGCAGTCCCCTCCCACTACAGAAAAACATTCAGTACTTC
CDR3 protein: CASSPLPLQKNIQYF

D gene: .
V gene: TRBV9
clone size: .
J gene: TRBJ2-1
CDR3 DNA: TGTGCCAGCAGCCCATATGGGGCTAGGGAAGACAATGAGCAGTTCTTC
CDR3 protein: CASSPYGAREDNEQFF

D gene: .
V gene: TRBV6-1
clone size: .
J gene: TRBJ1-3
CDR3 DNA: TGTGCCAGCAGTCCTCAGGGATTCTCTGGAAACACCATATATTTT
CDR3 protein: CASSPQGFSGNTIYF

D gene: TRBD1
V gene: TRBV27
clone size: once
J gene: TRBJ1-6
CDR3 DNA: TGTGCCAGCAGTCGGGACAGGGGTTATTCACCCCTCCACTTT
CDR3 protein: CASSRDRGYSPLHF

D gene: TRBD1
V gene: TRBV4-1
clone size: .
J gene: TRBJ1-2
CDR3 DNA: TGCGCCAGCAGCCAAGCGGCAGGGGGCTATGGCTACACCTTC
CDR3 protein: CASSQAAGGYGYTF